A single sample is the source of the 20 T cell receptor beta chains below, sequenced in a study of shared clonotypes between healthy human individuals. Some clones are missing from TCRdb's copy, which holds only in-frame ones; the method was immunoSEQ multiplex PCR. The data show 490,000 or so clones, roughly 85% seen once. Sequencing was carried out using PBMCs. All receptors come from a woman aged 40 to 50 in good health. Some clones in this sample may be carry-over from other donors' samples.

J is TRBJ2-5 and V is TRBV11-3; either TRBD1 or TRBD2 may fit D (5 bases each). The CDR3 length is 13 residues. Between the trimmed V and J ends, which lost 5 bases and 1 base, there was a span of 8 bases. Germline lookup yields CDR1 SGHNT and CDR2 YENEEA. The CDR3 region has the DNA TGTGCCAGCAGCGTGGGACCCCAAGAGACCCAGTACTTC. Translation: CASSVGPQETQYF.

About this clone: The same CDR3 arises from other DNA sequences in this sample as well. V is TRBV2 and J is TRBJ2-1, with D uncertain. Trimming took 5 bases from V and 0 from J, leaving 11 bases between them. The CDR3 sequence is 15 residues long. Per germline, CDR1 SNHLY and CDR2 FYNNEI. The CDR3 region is CASSPDSPSYNEQFF. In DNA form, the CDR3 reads TGTGCCAGCAGTCCTGACTCCCCCTCCTACAATGAGCAGTTCTTC.

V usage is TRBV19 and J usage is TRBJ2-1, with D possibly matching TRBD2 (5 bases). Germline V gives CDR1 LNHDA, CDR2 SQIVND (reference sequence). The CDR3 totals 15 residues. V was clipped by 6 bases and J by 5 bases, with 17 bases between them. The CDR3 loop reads CASRVEGSSNNEQFF. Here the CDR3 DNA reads TGTGCCAGTAGAGTTGAAGGGAGCTCTAACAATGAGCAGTTCTTC.

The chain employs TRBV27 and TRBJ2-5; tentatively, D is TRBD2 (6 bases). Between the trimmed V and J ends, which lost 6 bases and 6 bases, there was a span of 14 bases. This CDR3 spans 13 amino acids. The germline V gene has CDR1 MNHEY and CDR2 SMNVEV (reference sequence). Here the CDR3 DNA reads TGTGCCAGCAGGTTAGCGGCCTCCCAGACCCAGTACTTC. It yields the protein CASRLAASQTQYF.

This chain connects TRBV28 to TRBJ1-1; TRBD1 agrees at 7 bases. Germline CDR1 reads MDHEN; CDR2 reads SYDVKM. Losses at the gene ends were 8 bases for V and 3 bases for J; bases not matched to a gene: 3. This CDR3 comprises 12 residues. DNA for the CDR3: TGTGCCAGCGGGGACAGCTACACTGAAGCTTTCTTT. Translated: CASGDSYTEAFF.

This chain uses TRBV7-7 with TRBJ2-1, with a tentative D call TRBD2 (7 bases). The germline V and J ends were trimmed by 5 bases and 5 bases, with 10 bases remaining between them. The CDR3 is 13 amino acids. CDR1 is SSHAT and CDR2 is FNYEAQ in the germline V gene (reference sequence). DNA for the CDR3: TGTGCCAGCAGCAGGGGGACTAACAATGAGCAGTTCTTC. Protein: CASSRGTNNEQFF.

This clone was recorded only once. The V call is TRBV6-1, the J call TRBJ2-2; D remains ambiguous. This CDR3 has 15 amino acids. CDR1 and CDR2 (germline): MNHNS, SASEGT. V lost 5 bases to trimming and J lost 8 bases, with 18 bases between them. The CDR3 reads CASSFDGVDVGELFF. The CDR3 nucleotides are TGTGCCAGCAGTTTTGACGGTGTGGATGTAGGGGAGCTGTTTTTT.

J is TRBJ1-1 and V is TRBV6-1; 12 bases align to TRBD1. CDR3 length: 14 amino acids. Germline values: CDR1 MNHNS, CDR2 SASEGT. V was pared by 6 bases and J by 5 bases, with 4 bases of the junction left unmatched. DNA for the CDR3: TGTGCCAGCAGGGGGGACAGGGGGCGTACTGAAGCTTTCTTT. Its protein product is CASRGDRGRTEAFF.

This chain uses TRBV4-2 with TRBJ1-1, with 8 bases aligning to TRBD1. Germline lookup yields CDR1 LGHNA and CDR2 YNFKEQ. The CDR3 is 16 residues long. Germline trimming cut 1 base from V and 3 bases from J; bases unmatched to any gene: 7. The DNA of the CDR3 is TGTGCCAGCAGCCAAGTCGTCGGACAGGGCGACACTGAAGCTTTCTTT. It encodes CASSQVVGQGDTEAFF.

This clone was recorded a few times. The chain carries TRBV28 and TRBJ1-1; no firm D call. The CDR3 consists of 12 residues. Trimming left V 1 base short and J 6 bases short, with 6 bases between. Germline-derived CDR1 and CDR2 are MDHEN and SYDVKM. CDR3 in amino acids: CASSLSGPEAFF. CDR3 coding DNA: TGTGCCAGCAGTTTATCCGGCCCTGAAGCTTTCTTT.

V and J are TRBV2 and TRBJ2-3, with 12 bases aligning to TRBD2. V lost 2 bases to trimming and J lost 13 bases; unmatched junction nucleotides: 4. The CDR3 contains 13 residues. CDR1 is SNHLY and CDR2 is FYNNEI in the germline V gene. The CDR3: CASSELAGGPEYF. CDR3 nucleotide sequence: TGTGCCAGCAGTGAACTAGCGGGAGGGCCCGAGTATTTT.

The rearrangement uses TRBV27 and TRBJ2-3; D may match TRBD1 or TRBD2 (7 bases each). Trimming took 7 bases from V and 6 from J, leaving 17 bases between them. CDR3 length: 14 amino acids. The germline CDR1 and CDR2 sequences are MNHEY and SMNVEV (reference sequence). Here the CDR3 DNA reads TGTGCCAGCAAGGGGGCGGGAGAAGGGGATACGCAGTATTTT. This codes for CASKGAGEGDTQYF.

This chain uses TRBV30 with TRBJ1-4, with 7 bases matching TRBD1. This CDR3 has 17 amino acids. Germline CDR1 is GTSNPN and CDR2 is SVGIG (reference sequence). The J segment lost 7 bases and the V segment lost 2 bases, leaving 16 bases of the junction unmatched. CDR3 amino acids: CAWSRDRATILSEKLFF. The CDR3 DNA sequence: TGTGCCTGGAGTAGGGACAGAGCGACTATTTTGAGTGAAAAACTGTTTTTT.

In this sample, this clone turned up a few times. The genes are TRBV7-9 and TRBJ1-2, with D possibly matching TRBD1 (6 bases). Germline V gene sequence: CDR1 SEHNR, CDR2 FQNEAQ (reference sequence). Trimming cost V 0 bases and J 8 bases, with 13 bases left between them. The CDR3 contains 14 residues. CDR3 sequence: CASSLAPGQGGYTF. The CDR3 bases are TGTGCCAGCAGCTTAGCGCCGGGACAAGGCGGCTACACCTTC.

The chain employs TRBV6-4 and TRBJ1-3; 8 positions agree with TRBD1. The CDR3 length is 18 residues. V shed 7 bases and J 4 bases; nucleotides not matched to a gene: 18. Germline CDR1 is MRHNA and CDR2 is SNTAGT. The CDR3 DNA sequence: TGTGCCAGCAAAGGGGGGGACAGGTTCGTGCAGTCGGGAAACACCATATATTTT. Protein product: CASKGGDRFVQSGNTIYF.

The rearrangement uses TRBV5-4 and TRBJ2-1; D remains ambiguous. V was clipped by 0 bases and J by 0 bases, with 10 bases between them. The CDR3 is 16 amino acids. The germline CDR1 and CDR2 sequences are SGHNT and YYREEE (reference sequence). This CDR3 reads CASSLDVPSSYNEQFF. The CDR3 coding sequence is TGTGCCAGCAGCTTGGACGTACCGAGCTCCTACAATGAGCAGTTCTTC.

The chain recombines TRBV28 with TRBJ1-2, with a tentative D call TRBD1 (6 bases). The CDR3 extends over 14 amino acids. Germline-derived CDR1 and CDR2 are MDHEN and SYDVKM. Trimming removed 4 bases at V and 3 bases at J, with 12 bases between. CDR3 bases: TGTGCCAGCAGTTGGGCAGGGGAAGACTATGGCTACACCTTC. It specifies CASSWAGEDYGYTF.

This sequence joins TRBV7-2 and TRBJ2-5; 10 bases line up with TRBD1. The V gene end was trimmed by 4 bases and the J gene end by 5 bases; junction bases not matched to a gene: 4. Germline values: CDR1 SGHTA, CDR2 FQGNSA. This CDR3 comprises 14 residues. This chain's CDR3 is CASSYRTGGETQYF. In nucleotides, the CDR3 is TGTGCCAGCAGCTACCGGACAGGGGGTGAGACCCAGTACTTC.

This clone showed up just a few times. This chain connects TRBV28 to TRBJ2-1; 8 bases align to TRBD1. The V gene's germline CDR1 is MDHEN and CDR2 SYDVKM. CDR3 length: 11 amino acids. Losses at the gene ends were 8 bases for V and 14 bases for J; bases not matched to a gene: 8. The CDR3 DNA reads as TGTGCCAGCGGGTCCCACAGGGGGGAGTTCTTC. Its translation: CASGSHRGEFF.

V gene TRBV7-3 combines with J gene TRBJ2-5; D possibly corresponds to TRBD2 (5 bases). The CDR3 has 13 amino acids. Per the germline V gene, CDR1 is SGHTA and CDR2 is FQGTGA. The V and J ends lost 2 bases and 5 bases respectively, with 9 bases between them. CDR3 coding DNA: TGTGCCAGCAGCTTATGGCGAGGGGAGACCCAGTACTTC. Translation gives CASSLWRGETQYF.